The entry below gives a single T cell receptor (beta chain) sequence along with its context. Germline assignment: CDR1 MNHEY and CDR2 SMNVEV (reference sequence). With V trimmed by 6 bases and J by 0 bases, 5 bases remained unmatched. The CDR3 has 15 amino acids. Using immunoSEQ multiplex PCR, the repertoire was profiled, and TCRdb retains in-frame clones only, with some absent. The sample includes around 100,000 clones, about 81% of them seen just once. These data are taken from a study of blood T cell repertoires in COVID-19. Looking at the study overall: Donors in the United States, Italy and Spain gave samples during acute or convalescent COVID-19. T cells, B-cell-depleted T cells, or PBMCs supplied cDNA or gDNA.

The clonotype comes from a man between 65 and 85 years old with acute or convalescent COVID-19. Sequenced: peripheral blood. The chain joins TRBV27 to TRBJ2-7; TRBD2 agrees at 10 bases. CDR3 residues: CASSPLAGVSYEQYF. The CDR3 DNA is TGTGCCAGCAGCCCGCTAGCGGGAGTCTCCTACGAGCAGTACTTC.